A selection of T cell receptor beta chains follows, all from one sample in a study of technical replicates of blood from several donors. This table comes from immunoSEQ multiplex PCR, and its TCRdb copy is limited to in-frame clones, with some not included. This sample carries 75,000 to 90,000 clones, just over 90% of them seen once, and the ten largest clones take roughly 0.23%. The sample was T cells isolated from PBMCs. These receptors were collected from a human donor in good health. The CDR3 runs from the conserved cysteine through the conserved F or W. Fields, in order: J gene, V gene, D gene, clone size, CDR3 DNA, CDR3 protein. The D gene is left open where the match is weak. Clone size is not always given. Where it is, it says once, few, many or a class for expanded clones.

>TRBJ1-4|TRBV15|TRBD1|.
TGTGCCACCAGCAGAGGACCCGGGACAGGGGAGAGTGGAAAACTGTTTTTT
CATSRGPGTGESGKLFF
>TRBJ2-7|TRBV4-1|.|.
TGCGCCAGCAGGACGATTGGGCAAAGGGGCTCCTACGAGCAGTACTTC
CASRTIGQRGSYEQYF
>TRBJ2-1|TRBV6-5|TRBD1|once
TGTGCCAGCAGTTACGGGACAGGGGGCTACGAGCAGTTCTTC
CASSYGTGGYEQFF
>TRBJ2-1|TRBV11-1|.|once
TGTGCCAGCAGCGAAATAAGGGGGGGGGATGAGCAGTTCTTC
CASSEIRGGDEQFF
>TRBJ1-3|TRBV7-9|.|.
TGTGCCAGCAGCACCCGGGACACTTCCTCTGGAAACACCATATATTTT
CASSTRDTSSGNTIYF
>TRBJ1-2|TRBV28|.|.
TGTGCCAGCAGTTCCCCCCGGGGGACCTATGGCTACACCTTC
CASSSPRGTYGYTF
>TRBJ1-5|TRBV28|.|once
TGTGCCAGCAGTCAAGTTTCGGGGGGGTATGGCAATCAGCCCCAGCATTTT
CASSQVSGGYGNQPQHF
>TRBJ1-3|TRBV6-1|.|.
TGTGCCAGCAGTGGCAGGGTAGGGAACACCATATATTTT
CASSGRVGNTIYF
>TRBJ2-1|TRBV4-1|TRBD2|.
TGCGCCAGCAGCCAAGATTCGGGACTAGCCCTTAGGAATGAGCAGTTCTTC
CASSQDSGLALRNEQFF
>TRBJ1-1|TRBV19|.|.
TGTGCCAGTTCCGCGACAGACTACACTGAAGCTTTCTTT
CASSATDYTEAFF
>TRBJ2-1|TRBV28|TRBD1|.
TGTGCCAGCAGTTCCCCAGGGGGCGACCTCTACAATGAGCAGTTCTTC
CASSSPGGDLYNEQFF
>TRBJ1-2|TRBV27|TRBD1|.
TGTGCCAGCAGCCCCACCCTTACAGGGGCGCCTTATGGCTACACCTTC
CASSPTLTGAPYGYTF
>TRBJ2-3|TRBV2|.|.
TGTGCCAGCAGTGAAGCGGGGCCCACAGATACGCAGTATTTT
CASSEAGPTDTQYF
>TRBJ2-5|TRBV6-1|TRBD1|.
TGTGCCAGCAGTGCCCGACAGGGCCTTCAAGAGACCCAGTACTTC
CASSARQGLQETQYF
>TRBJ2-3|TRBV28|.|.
TGTGCCAGCAGCTCCCTCCTTGATACGCAGTATTTT
CASSSLLDTQYF
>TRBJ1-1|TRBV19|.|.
TGTGCCAGTAGTATCACCAAGAGGCGCACTGAAGCTTTCTTT
CASSITKRRTEAFF
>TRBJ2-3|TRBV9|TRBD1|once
TGTGCCAGCAGCGTAACAGGGGGCGGCAGCACAGATACGCAGTATTTT
CASSVTGGGSTDTQYF
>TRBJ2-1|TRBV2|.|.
TGTGCCAGCAACCTGTTCAGCTACAATGAGCAGTTCTTC
CASNLFSYNEQFF
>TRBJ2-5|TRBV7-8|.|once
TGTGCCAGCAGCTTAGGCGGGGAAGTCCAAGAGACCCAGTACTTC
CASSLGGEVQETQYF
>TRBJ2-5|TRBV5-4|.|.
TGTGCCAGCAGCTTACAGGGGCCGGGGGGGGAGACCCAGTACTTC
CASSLQGPGGETQYF
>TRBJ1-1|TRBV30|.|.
TGTGCCTGGAGCCCCCCACTCTACCGAATGGCTGAAGCTTTCTTT
CAWSPPLYRMAEAFF
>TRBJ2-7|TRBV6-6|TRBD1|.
TGTGCCAGCAGTGTGGGGACAGGGGACGAGCAGTACTTC
CASSVGTGDEQYF
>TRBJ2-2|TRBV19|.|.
TGTGCCAGTAATGGGGGGGACACGAACACCGGGGAGCTGTTTTTT
CASNGGDTNTGELFF
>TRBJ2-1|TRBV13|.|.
TGTGCCAGCAGCTTACCCAGGGGCCGCCCCTCCTACAATGAGCAGTTCTTC
CASSLPRGRPSYNEQFF
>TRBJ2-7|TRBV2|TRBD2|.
TGTGCCAGCGGGGGGACTAGCTACGAGCAGTACTTC
CASGGTSYEQYF
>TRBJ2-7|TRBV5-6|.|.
TGTGCCAGCACCGGGACTTTCTACAACGAGCAGTACTTC
CASTGTFYNEQYF
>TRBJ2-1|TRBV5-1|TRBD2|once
TGCGCCAGCAGCTCGGGACTAGATCGTCACAATGAGCAGTTCTTC
CASSSGLDRHNEQFF
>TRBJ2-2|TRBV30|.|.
TGTGCCTGGAGTGGGTGGGGCCAAGAAACGAACACCGGGGAGCTGTTTTTT
CAWSGWGQETNTGELFF
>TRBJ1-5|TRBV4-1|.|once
TGCGCCAGCAGCCAATTACAGGGTGGTGGCAATCAGCCCCAGCATTTT
CASSQLQGGGNQPQHF
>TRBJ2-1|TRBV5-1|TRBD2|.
TGCGCCAGCAGCCGCGGGGGGGCTAGCGGGACAGCTGAGCAGTTCTTC
CASSRGGASGTAEQFF
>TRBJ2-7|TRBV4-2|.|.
TGTGCCAGCAGCCAAGGAGGAGGACAGCGCTCCTACGAGCAGTACTTC
CASSQGGGQRSYEQYF
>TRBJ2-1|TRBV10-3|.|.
TGTGCCATCAGTGCCACTCCGGGACAGGGATTAGCGGGAATGTCTGAGCAGTTCTTC
CAISATPGQGLAGMSEQFF
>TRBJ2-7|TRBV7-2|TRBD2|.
TGTGCCAGCAGCTTCTCGTACGGGGGGGAATACGAGCAGTACTTC
CASSFSYGGEYEQYF
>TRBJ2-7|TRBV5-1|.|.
TGCGCCAGCAGCGGGGAGCCTGGACTTAACTACGAGCAGTACTTC
CASSGEPGLNYEQYF
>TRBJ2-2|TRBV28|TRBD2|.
TGTGCCGGGGAGGGGCCGGACACCGGGGAGCTGTTTTTT
CAGEGPDTGELFF
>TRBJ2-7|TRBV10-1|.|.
TGCGCCAGCAGTGAGGGCAGGGGTTATTCCTACGAGCAGTACTTC
CASSEGRGYSYEQYF
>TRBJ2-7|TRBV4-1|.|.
TGCGCCAGCAGCCAAGACCCGGGGGAATGGGCATACGAGCAGTACTTC
CASSQDPGEWAYEQYF
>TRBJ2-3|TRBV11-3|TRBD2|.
TGTGCCAGCACCCCGCTAGCGGGGGATCGTACAGATACGCAGTATTTT
CASTPLAGDRTDTQYF
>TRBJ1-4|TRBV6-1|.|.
TGTGCCAGCAGTGAAGGGGGGGTTGAAAAACTGTTTTTT
CASSEGGVEKLFF